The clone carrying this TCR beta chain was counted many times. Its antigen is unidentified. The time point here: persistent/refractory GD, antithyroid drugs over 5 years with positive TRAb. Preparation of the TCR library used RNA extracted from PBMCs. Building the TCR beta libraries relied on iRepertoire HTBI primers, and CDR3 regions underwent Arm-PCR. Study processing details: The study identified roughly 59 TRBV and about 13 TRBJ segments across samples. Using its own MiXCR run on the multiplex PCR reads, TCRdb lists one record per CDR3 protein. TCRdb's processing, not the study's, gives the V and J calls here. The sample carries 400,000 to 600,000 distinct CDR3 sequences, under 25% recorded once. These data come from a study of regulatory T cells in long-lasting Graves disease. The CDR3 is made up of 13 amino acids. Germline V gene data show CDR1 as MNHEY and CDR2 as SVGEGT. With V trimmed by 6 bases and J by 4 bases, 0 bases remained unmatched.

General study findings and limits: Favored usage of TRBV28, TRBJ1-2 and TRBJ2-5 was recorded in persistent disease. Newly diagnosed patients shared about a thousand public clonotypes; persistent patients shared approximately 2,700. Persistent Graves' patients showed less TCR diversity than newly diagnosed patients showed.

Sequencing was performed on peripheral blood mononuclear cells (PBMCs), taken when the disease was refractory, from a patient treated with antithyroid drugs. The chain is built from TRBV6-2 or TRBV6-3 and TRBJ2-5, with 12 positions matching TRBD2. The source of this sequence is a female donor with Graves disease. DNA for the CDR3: TGTGCCAGCAGGACTAGCGGGGGAGAGACCCAGTACTTC. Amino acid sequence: CASRTSGGETQYF.